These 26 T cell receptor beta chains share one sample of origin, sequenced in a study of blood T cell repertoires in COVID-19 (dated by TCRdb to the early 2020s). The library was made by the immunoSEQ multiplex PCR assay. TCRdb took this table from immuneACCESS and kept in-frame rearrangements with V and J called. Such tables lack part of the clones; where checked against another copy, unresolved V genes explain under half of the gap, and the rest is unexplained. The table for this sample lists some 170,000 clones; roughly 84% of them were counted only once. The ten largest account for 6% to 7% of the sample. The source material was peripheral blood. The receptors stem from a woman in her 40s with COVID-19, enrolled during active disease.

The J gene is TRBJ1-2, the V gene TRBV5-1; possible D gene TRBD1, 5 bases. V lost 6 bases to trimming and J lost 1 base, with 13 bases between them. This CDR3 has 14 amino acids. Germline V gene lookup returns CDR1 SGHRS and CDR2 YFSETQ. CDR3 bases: TGCGCCAGCAACACTGCGGGACTTAACTATGGCTACACCTTC. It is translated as CASNTAGLNYGYTF.

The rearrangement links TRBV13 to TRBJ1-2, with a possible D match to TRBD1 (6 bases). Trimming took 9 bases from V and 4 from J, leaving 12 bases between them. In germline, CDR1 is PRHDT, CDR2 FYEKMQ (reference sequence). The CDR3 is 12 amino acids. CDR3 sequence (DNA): TGTGCCAGTACACAGGGAAGCTATGGCTACACCTTC. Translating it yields CASTQGSYGYTF.

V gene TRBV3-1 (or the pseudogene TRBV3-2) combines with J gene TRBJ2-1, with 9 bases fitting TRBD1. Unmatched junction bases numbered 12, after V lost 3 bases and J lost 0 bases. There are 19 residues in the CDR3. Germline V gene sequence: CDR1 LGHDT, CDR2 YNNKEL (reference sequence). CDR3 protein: CASSHPGQGQLGSYNEQFF. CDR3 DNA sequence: TGTGCCAGCAGCCACCCGGGACAGGGCCAGCTCGGCTCCTACAATGAGCAGTTCTTC.

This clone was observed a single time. The CDR3 region has the DNA TGTGCCAGCAGCTTAGCATCGGTCGGAAACACCATATATTTT. Residues: CASSLASVGNTIYF. The chain carries TRBV11-3 and TRBJ1-3, with D hard to call. The V end was cut by 1 base, the J end by 4 bases, with 8 bases between. Germline CDR1 and CDR2: SGHNT and YENEEA. CDR3 length: 14 amino acids.

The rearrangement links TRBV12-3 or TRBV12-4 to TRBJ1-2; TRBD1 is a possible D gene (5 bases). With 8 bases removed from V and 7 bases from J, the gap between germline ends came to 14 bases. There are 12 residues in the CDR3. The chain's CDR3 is CASHEQASGYTF. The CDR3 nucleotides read TGTGCCAGCCATGAACAGGCGAGTGGCTACACCTTC.

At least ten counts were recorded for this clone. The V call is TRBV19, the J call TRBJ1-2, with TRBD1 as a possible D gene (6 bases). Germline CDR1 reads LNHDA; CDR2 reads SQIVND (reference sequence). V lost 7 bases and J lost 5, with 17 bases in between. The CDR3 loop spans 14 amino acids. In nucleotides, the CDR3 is TGTGCCAGTAAGGGGGACCGACTATCATATGGCTACACCTTC. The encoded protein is CASKGDRLSYGYTF.

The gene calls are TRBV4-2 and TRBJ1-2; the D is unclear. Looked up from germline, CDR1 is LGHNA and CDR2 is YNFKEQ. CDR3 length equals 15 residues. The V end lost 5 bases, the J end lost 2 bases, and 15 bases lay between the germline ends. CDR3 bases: TGTGCCAGCAGCAGGGAGGAAGGGATCAACTATGGCTACACCTTC. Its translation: CASSREEGINYGYTF.

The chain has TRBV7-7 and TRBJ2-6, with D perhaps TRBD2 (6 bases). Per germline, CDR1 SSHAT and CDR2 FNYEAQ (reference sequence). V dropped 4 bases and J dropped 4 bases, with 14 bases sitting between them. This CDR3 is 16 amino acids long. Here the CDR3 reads CASSSGVGTGANVLTF. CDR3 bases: TGTGCCAGCAGCTCGGGGGTCGGGACCGGGGCCAACGTCCTGACTTTC.

The CDR3 sequence is CASSRTGGNGYTF. The CDR3 DNA sequence: TGTGCCAGCAGTAGGACAGGGGGCAATGGCTACACCTTC. The V and J genes are TRBV12-3 or TRBV12-4 and TRBJ1-2; 11 nucleotides agree with TRBD1. This CDR3 region has 13 residues. The V segment lost 5 bases and the J segment 6 bases; nucleotides outside the gene matches: 2.

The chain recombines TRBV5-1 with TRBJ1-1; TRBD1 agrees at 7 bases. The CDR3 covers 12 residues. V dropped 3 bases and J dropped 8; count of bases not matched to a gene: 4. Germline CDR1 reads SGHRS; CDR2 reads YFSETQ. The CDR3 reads CASSSPDREAFF. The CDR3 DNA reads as TGCGCCAGCAGCTCACCGGACAGGGAAGCTTTCTTT.

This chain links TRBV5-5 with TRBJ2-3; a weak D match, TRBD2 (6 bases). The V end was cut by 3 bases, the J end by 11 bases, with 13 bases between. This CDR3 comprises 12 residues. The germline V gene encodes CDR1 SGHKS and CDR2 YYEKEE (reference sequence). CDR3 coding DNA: TGTGCCAGCAGCTCCTCGGGGGAGAAGCAGTATTTT. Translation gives CASSSSGEKQYF.

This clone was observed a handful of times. The CDR3 is CATSRGGLNTEAFF. The CDR3 coding sequence is TGTGCCACCAGCAGAGGAGGGTTGAACACTGAAGCTTTCTTT. The chain recombines TRBV15 with TRBJ1-1, with D uncertain. The CDR3 covers 14 residues. Trimming cost V 1 base and J 0 bases, with 6 bases left between them. Germline lookup yields CDR1 LNHNV and CDR2 YYDKDF (reference sequence).

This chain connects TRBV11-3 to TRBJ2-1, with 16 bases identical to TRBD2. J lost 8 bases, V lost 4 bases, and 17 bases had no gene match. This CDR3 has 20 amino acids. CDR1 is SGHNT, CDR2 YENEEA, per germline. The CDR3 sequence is CASSSTGTSGGAGILDEQFF. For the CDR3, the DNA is TGTGCCAGCAGCTCCACGGGGACTAGCGGGGGGGCCGGTATTTTGGATGAGCAGTTCTTC.

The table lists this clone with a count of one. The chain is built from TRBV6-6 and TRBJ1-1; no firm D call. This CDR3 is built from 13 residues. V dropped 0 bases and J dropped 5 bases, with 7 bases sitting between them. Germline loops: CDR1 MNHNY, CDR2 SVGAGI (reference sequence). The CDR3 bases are TGTGCCAGCAGTTACTCGGAGGAAACTGAAGCTTTCTTT. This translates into CASSYSEETEAFF.

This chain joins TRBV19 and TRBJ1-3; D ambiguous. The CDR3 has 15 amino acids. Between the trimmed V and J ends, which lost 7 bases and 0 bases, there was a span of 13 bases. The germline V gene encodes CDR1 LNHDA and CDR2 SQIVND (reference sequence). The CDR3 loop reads CASIPSGSSGNTIYF. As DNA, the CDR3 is TGTGCCAGTATCCCCTCCGGGAGCTCTGGAAACACCATATATTTT.

CDR3 coding DNA: TGTGCCACAAGCCAGGGTGGGGTCAGCTATGGCTACACCTTC. As protein: CATSQGGVSYGYTF. V gene TRBV15 combines with J gene TRBJ1-2; a weak D match, TRBD1 (5 bases). The CDR3 length is 14 residues. CDR1 is LNHNV and CDR2 is YYDKDF in the germline V gene (reference sequence). V was pared by 9 bases and J by 4 bases, with 18 bases between.

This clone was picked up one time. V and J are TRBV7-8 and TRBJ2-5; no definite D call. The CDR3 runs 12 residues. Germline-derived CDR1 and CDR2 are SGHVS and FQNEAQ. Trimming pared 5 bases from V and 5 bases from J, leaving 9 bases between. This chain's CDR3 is CASSHPGETQYF. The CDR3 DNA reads TGTGCCAGCAGCCACCCCGGTGAGACCCAGTACTTC.

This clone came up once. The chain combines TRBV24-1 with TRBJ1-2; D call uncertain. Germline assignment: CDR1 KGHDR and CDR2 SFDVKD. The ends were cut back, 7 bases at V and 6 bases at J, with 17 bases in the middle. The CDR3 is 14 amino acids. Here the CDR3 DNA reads TGTGCCACCAGGGGATCGTCTCTACTAGATGGCTACACCTTC. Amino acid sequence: CATRGSSLLDGYTF.

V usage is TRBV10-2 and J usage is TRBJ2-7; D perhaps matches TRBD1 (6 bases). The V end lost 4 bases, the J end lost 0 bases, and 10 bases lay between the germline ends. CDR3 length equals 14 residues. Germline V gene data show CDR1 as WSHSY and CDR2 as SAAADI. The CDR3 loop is CASSAGQFSYEQYF. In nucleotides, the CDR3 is TGCGCCAGCAGTGCCGGACAGTTCTCCTACGAGCAGTACTTC.

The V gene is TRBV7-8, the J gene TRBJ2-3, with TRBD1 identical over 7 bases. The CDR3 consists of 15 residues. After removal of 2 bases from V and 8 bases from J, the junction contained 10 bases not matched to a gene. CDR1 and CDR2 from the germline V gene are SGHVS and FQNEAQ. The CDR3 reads CASSLNVGGPRTQYF. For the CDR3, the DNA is TGTGCCAGCAGCTTAAACGTAGGGGGCCCCCGTACGCAGTATTTT.

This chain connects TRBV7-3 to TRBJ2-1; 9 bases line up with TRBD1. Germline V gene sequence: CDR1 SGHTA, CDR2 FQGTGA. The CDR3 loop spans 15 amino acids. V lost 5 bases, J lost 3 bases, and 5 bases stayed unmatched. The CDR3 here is CASSLGTGYYNEQFF. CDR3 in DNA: TGTGCCAGCAGCCTCGGGACAGGGTACTACAATGAGCAGTTCTTC.

The CDR3 spells CASSLSLGLAGDTQYF. CDR3 DNA: TGTGCCAGCAGCTTAAGCTTGGGACTAGCGGGAGATACGCAGTATTTT. The gene calls are TRBV7-3 and TRBJ2-3; 12 bases align to TRBD2. The CDR3 runs to 16 residues. Germline trimming cut 1 base from V and 5 bases from J; bases unmatched to any gene: 4. Germline assignment: CDR1 SGHTA and CDR2 FQGTGA. Combining the CDR3 with reference TRBV7-3 and TRBJ2-3 gives the whole variable domain GAGVSQTPSNKVTEKGKYVELRCDPISGHTALYWYRQSLGQGPEFLIYFQGTGAADDSGLPNDRFFAVRPEGSVSTLKIQRTERGDSAVYLCASSLSLGLAGDTQYFGPGTRLTVL.

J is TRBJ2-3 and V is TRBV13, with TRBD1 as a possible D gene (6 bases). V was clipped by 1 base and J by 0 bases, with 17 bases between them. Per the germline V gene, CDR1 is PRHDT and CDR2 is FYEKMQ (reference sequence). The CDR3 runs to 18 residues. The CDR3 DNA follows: TGTGCCAGCAGCTTAGTCGCGGACAGTTCCTCTAGCACAGATACGCAGTATTTT. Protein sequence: CASSLVADSSSSTDTQYF.

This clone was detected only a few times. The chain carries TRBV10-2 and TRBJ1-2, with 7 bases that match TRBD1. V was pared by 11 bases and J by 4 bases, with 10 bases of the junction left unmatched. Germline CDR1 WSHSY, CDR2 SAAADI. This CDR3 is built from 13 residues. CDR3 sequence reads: CASRPGQPYGYTF. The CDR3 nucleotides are TGCGCCTCCCGACCGGGACAGCCCTATGGCTACACCTTC.

CDR3 region: CASRDRDRVFWGYTF. The CDR3 DNA reads as TGTGCCAGTAGGGACCGGGACAGGGTATTTTGGGGCTACACCTTC. This sequence joins TRBV19 and TRBJ1-2, with 9 bases lining up with TRBD1. Germline assignment: CDR1 LNHDA and CDR2 SQIVND (reference sequence). The CDR3 extends over 15 amino acids. V was clipped by 6 bases and J by 8 bases; unmatched bases: 13. Complete variable domain (other parts from reference TRBV19 and TRBJ1-2): DGGITQSPKYLFRKEGQNVTLSCEQNLNHDAMYWYRQDPGQGLRLIYYSQIVNDFQKGDIAEGYSVSREKKESFPLTVTSAQKNPTAFYLCASRDRDRVFWGYTFGSGTRLTVV.

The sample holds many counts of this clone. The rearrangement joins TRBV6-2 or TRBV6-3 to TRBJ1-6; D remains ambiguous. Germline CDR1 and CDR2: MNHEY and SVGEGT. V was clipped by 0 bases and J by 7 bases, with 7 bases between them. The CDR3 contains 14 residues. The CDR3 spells CASSYSAENSPLHF. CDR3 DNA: TGTGCCAGCAGTTACTCTGCGGAAAATTCACCCCTCCACTTT.